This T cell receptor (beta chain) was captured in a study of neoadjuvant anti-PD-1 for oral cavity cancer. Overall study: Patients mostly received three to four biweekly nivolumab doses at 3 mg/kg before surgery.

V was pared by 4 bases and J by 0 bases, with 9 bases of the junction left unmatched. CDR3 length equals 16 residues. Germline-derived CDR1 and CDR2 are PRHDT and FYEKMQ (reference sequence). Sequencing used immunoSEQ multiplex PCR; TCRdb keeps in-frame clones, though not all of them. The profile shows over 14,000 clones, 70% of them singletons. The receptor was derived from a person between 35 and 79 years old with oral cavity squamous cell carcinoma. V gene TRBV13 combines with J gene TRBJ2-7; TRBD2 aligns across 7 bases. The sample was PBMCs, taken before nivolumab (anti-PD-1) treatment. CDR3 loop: CASSSARERGSYEQYF. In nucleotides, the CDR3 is TGTGCCAGCAGCTCGGCCAGGGAGCGGGGCTCCTACGAGCAGTACTTC.